This T cell receptor beta chain was captured in a study of cytomegalovirus exposure and HLA in healthy donors. Overall study results and limits: Common viral pathogens seemed, in a later analysis, to connect with several of the most significant clusters. Later work associated fewer than 20,000 TCR beta sequences with HLA alleles at 0.05 false discovery rate. Clonal expansion, a later analysis showed, was greater in HLA-associated TCR beta chains than in equally common others.

The CDR3 is 15 amino acids. The germline V and J ends were trimmed by 0 bases and 0 bases, with 9 bases remaining between them. Germline CDR1 SGHVS, CDR2 FNYEAQ. This clone was recorded a few times. Its target is not known. PCR employed 60 Vbeta and 13 Jbeta primers. Repertoires were generated with immunoSEQ multiplex PCR, while TCRdb's copy carries only in-frame clones and drops some. Found here are around 160,000 clones, around 80% of them singletons; the top ten hold approximately 1.8%. The genes are TRBV7-6 and TRBJ2-7, with D unclear. The sample taken for sequencing was PBMCs. The receptor comes from a human donor in good health. This CDR3 is CASSLAAGSSYEQYF. In DNA form, the CDR3 reads TGTGCCAGCAGCTTAGCCGCAGGCAGCTCCTACGAGCAGTACTTC.